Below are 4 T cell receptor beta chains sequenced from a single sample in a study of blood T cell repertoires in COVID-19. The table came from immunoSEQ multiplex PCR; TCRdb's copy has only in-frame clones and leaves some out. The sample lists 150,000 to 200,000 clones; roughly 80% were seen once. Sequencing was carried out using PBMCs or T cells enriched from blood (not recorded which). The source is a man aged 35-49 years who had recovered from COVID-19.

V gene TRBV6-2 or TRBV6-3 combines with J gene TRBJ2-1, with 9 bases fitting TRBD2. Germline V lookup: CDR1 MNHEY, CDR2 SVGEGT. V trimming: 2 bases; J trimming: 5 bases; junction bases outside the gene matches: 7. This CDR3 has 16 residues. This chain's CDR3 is CASSYLGGRGHNEQFF. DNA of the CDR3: TGTGCCAGCAGTTACCTCGGCGGGAGGGGCCACAATGAGCAGTTCTTC.

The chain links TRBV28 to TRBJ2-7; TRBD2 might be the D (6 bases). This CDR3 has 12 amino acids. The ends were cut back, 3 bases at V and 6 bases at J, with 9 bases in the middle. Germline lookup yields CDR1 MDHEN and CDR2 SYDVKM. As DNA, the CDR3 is TGTGCCAGCAGTTTCTCGGGAGCCGAGCAGTACTTC. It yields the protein CASSFSGAEQYF.

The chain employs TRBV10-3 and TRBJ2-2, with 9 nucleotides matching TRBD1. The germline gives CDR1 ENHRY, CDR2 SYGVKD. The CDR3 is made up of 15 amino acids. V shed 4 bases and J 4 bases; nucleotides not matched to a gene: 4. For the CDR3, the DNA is TGTGCCATCAGTGTACAGGGGGCGATCACCGGGGAGCTGTTTTTT. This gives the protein CAISVQGAITGELFF.

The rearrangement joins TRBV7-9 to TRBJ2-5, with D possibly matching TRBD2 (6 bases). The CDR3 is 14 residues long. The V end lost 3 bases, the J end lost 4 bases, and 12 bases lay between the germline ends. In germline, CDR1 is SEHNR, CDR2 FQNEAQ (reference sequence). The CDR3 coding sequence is TGTGCCAGCAGCTTGGGGCCAGCGGGAGAGACCCAGTACTTC. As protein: CASSLGPAGETQYF.